This TCR beta chain came from a study of blood T cell repertoires in COVID-19. Study context: T cells, B-cell-depleted T cells, or PBMCs supplied cDNA or gDNA.

Adults between about 18 and 89 years of age took part from fewer than 30 US areas. Self-reported history from a screening survey and questionnaire set each donor's cohort. V was pared by 1 base and J by 5 bases, with 14 bases between. CDR3 size: 15 residues. Per the germline V gene, CDR1 is LGHNA and CDR2 is YNFKEQ. In this sample, this clone turned up a few times. Per the authors' pipeline: Reference gene primers were amplified, and this amplification served to estimate nucleated cell counts. The table came from immunoSEQ multiplex PCR; TCRdb's copy has only in-frame clones and leaves some out. For V, J and clone size, that table is used; D and trimming come from the DNA. The table records approximately 200,000 clones, roughly 87% of them present only once.

The TCR sequence derives from a man aged 25 to 45 who had recovered from COVID-19. The sequencing input was PBMCs or T cells enriched from blood (not recorded which). This chain links TRBV4-2 with TRBJ2-5, with D maybe TRBD1 (5 bases). Here the CDR3 DNA reads TGTGCCAGCAGCCAAGCGGAAGGGGAATCGGAGACCCAGTACTTC. As protein: CASSQAEGESETQYF.